This TCR beta chain originates from a study of blood T cells in healthy people across ages. Primed by a sample-barcoded 5' primer and a J-beta primer mix, a second PCR proceeded for about 7 to 12 cycles. TCRdb processed the 5' RACE reads anew with MiXCR; each CDR3 protein has one entry. The sample includes around 710,000 distinct CDR3 sequences, roughly two fifths seen only once; the top ten take roughly 20%. Regarding the study as a whole: Long-lived donors had more naive CD4+ cells and higher diversity than aged donors. Correlation between TCR beta diversity and naive T cell percentage was strong.

This clonotype was seen at least ten times. Its antigen is still unknown. The CDR3 length is 20 residues. V lost 6 bases and J 2 bases, leaving 31 bases between the germline ends. Germline assignment: CDR1 SNHLY and CDR2 FYNNEI. This sequence joins TRBV2 and TRBJ2-5; possibly TRBD1 for D (5 bases). This clonotype was obtained from a woman aged 55-75 years in good health. The sequencing sample was made of blood. CDR3 loop: CASRQWAGLLNELGQETQYF. Written as DNA, the CDR3 is TGTGCCAGCAGACAGTGGGCAGGGTTGTTAAACGAACTGGGGCAAGAGACCCAGTACTTC. Full variable domain (rest looked up from reference TRBV2 and TRBJ2-5): EPEVTQTPSHQVTQMGQEVILRCVPISNHLYFYWYRQILGQKVEFLVSFYNNEISEKSEIFDDQFSVERPDGSNFTLKIRSTKLEDSAMYFCASRQWAGLLNELGQETQYFGPGTRLLVL.